A single sample is the source of the 29 T cell receptor beta chains below, sequenced in a study of regulatory T cells in long-lasting Graves disease. Library construction for TCR beta used iRepertoire HTBI primers and Arm-PCR of CDR3 regions. One entry per CDR3 protein, called by TCRdb with MiXCR from the multiplex PCR reads. The top ten hold 20% to 30% of the sample, which has about 530,000 distinct CDR3 sequences, 15% to 20% seen once. Time point meaning: newly diagnosed GD, antithyroid drugs for less than 3 months. The TCR library was made from RNA that had been extracted from PBMCs in TRIzol. These data are also associated with another study on T cells in Graves' hyperthyroidism and ophthalmopathy.

Material: peripheral blood mononuclear cells (PBMCs), obtained at new diagnosis, from a patient treated with antithyroid drugs. The receptors here all came from a woman aged 35 to 59 with Graves disease.

This clonotype was detected ten times or more. This rearrangement joins TRBV12-3 or TRBV12-4 to TRBJ1-1; D remains unclear. CDR3 length: 17 residues. Trimming stripped 2 bases from V and 6 bases from J, with 22 bases between. CDR3 region: CASSLFGTGRPRAEAFF. As DNA, the CDR3 is TGTGCCAGCAGTTTATTCGGTACTGGGCGCCCGCGCGCTGAAGCTTTCTTT.

Note on this clonotype: This may be a read error, as it is one base from a much larger clone. The V and J genes are TRBV5-1 and TRBJ1-5, with D maybe TRBD1 (5 bases). Germline loops: CDR1 SGHRS, CDR2 YFSETQ. CDR3 size: 14 residues. Trimming cost V 0 bases and J 8 bases, with 12 bases left between them. The DNA of the CDR3 is TGCGCCAGCAGCTTGGCCTACAGGACGGAGCCCCAGCATTTT. This codes for CASSLAYRTEPQHF. Filled out from reference TRBV5-1 and TRBJ1-5, the complete variable domain reads KAGVTQTPRYLIKTRGQQVTLSCSPISGHRSVSWYQQTPGQGLQFLFEYFSETQRNKGNFPGRFSGRQFSNSRSEMNVSTLELGDSALYLCASSLAYRTEPQHFGDGTRLSIL.

In this sample, this clonotype turned up a few times. CDR3 protein: CASNRGGQGAYEQYF. DNA for the CDR3: TGTGCCAGCAATCGGGGAGGACAGGGGGCCTACGAGCAGTACTTC. The chain has TRBV28 and TRBJ2-7; 10 nucleotides match TRBD1. Germline CDR1 and CDR2: MDHEN and SYDVKM. The CDR3 extends over 15 amino acids. With 7 bases clipped from V and 2 bases from J, the junction kept 8 bases outside the gene matches.

This clonotype was detected ten times or more. V gene TRBV11-2 combines with J gene TRBJ2-3, with unresolved D. CDR1 and CDR2 from the germline V gene are SGHAT and FQNNGV. The CDR3 extends over 14 amino acids. V lost 7 bases and J lost 2, with 13 bases in between. This CDR3 is CASTPRYSTDTQYF. DNA for the CDR3: TGTGCCAGCACCCCCCGGTATTCCACAGATACGCAGTATTTT. Drawing the rest from reference TRBV11-2 and TRBJ2-3, the complete variable domain is EAGVAQSPRYKIIEKRQSVAFWCNPISGHATLYWYQQILGQGPKLLIQFQNNGVVDDSQLPKDRFSAERLKGVDSTLKIQPAKLEDSAVYLCASTPRYSTDTQYFGPGTRLTVL.

This clonotype was seen more than once but under ten times. The chain couples TRBV2 to TRBJ2-2, with D unresolved. Germline values: CDR1 SNHLY, CDR2 FYNNEI. V was clipped by 3 bases and J by 1 base, with 6 bases between them. This CDR3 has 14 amino acids. In DNA form, the CDR3 reads TGTGCCAGCAGTGAGTACAGGAACACCGGGGAGCTGTTTTTT. It encodes CASSEYRNTGELFF.

The V call is TRBV29-1, the J call TRBJ1-2; D unresolved. The CDR3 runs to 12 residues. Germline assignment: CDR1 SQVTM and CDR2 ANQGSEA. V was clipped by 1 base and J by 5 bases, with 8 bases between them. The DNA for the CDR3 is TGCAGCGTTGAAGCCCCCGCGTATGGCTACACCTTC. This translates into CSVEAPAYGYTF. The full variable domain, its missing parts supplied by reference TRBV29-1 and TRBJ1-2, is SAVISQKPSRDICQRGTSLTIQCQVDSQVTMMFWYRQQPGQSLTLIATANQGSEATYESGFVIDKFPISRPNLTFSTLTVSNMSPEDSSIYLCSVEAPAYGYTFGSGTRLTVV.

The CDR3 is CASSRASSYGYTF. CDR3 coding DNA: TGTGCCAGCAGCAGGGCCTCCTCCTATGGCTACACCTTC. The chain combines TRBV7-2 with TRBJ1-2; D gene ambiguous. V was trimmed by 5 bases and J by 4 bases, leaving 11 bases between them. Germline CDR1 and CDR2: SGHTA and FQGNSA. CDR3 length: 13 residues. Together with reference TRBV7-2 and TRBJ1-2, the CDR3 gives the full variable domain: GAGVSQSPSNKVTEKGKDVELRCDPISGHTALYWYRQSLGQGLEFLIYFQGNSAPDKSGLPSDRFSAERTGGSVSTLTIQRTQQEDSAVYLCASSRASSYGYTFGSGTRLTVV.

This clonotype was found many times. The chain links TRBV7-9 to TRBJ1-5; tentative D call: TRBD1 (6 bases). The CDR3 has 13 residues. Between the trimmed V and J ends, which lost 7 bases and 7 bases, there was a span of 14 bases. Germline V gene data show CDR1 as SEHNR and CDR2 as FQNEAQ (reference sequence). The CDR3 bases are TGTGCCAGCACGAGGGGGGTTGGACAGCCCCAGCATTTT. It specifies CASTRGVGQPQHF.

The chain links TRBV19 to TRBJ1-3, with D unclear. With 7 bases removed from V and 0 bases from J, the gap between germline ends came to 4 bases. Germline CDR1 LNHDA, CDR2 SQIVND (reference sequence). The CDR3 consists of 12 residues. In DNA, the CDR3 is TGTGCCAGTAAAAGCTCTGGAAACACCATATATTTT. Protein: CASKSSGNTIYF.

In its sample, this clonotype was seen a few times. V is TRBV6-1 and J is TRBJ1-2; no definite D call. The CDR3 is made up of 12 amino acids. Deletions cut 3 bases from V and 3 bases from J, with 5 bases between. CDR1 is MNHNS, CDR2 SASEGT, per germline. The DNA of the CDR3 is TGTGCCAGCAGTGATTGGGACTATGGCTACACCTTC. This gives the protein CASSDWDYGYTF.

This clonotype was observed at least ten times. This chain joins TRBV11-2 and TRBJ2-5; the D is unclear. Trimming removed 3 bases from V and 2 bases from J, with 13 bases in between. The V gene's germline CDR1 is SGHAT and CDR2 FQNNGV. CDR3 length: 15 amino acids. This chain's CDR3 is CASSFSATQQETQYF. The CDR3 nucleotides read TGTGCCAGCAGCTTTTCAGCGACCCAGCAAGAGACCCAGTACTTC.

This clonotype occurred many times. The chain links TRBV2 to TRBJ1-5; D may be TRBD1 (5 bases). Per the germline V gene, CDR1 is SNHLY and CDR2 is FYNNEI. This CDR3 is 15 amino acids long. V was pared by 7 bases and J by 3 bases, with 16 bases between. This CDR3 reads CASKEFGQNNQPQHF. The CDR3, as DNA: TGTGCCAGCAAGGAGTTTGGACAAAACAATCAGCCCCAGCATTTT.

Comments on this clonotype: A single base separates this from a much larger clone, so it may be a read error. The gene calls are TRBV2 and TRBJ1-5; TRBD1 might be the D (6 bases). The germline V gene encodes CDR1 SNHLY and CDR2 FYNNEI. CDR3 size: 14 residues. The DNA for the CDR3 is TGTGTCAGCAGATCCGGGACACCGAATCAGCCCCAGCATTTT. Translating gives CVSRSGTPNQPQHF.

This clonotype was observed a handful of times. J is TRBJ2-1 and V is TRBV2; 12 bases align to TRBD2. The CDR3 sequence is 14 residues long. From germline, CDR1 is SNHLY and CDR2 FYNNEI. The V and J ends lost 6 bases and 9 bases, in that order; junction bases with no gene match: 6. DNA of the CDR3: TGTGCCAGCAGGGAGACTAGCGGGGGATCTGAGCAGTTCTTC. This gives the protein CASRETSGGSEQFF.

This clonotype was seen repeatedly, ten times or more. The V gene is TRBV12-5, the J gene TRBJ2-1; D unresolved. This CDR3 spans 16 amino acids. The germline CDR1 and CDR2 sequences are LGHNT and FRNRAP. Trimming shortened V by 3 bases and J by 3 bases, and 15 bases separated the two germline ends. The CDR3: CASGFHPPTRYNEQFF. CDR3 sequence (DNA): TGTGCTAGTGGTTTCCACCCCCCGACACGCTACAATGAGCAGTTCTTC.

The chain couples TRBV10-3 to TRBJ1-2, with D uncertain. CDR3 length: 14 amino acids. V gave up 10 bases and J gave up 5 bases, with 20 bases separating them. The germline gives CDR1 ENHRY, CDR2 SYGVKD. The CDR3 here is CASSNSKTGYGYTF. CDR3 DNA sequence: TGTGCCAGCTCTAATTCGAAGACGGGTTATGGCTACACCTTC.

This clonotype was recorded many times. The V and J genes are TRBV5-6 and TRBJ2-2, with 7 bases identical to TRBD1. With V trimmed by 6 bases and J by 5 bases, 10 bases remained unmatched. Germline V CDR1 and CDR2: SGHDT, YYEEEE. The CDR3 length is 15 residues. CDR3 protein: CASTSNRGMTGELFF. The CDR3 region has the DNA TGTGCCAGCACATCAAACAGGGGAATGACCGGGGAGCTGTTTTTT.

Comment on this clonotype: Just one base apart from a much larger clone, this may be a read error. The J gene is TRBJ2-2, the V gene TRBV12-3 or TRBV12-4, with a weak D call TRBD1 (6 bases). This CDR3 spans 13 amino acids. The CDR3 sequence: CASNQQGTGELLF. The CDR3 nucleotides read TGTGCCAGCAACCAACAGGGTACCGGGGAGCTGCTTTTT.

The chain is built from TRBV5-1 and TRBJ2-5; a possible D gene is TRBD1 (7 bases). Germline assignment: CDR1 SGHRS and CDR2 YFSETQ. The CDR3 contains 15 residues. V gave up 4 bases and J gave up 2 bases, with 15 bases separating them. This chain's CDR3 is CASSAEPGGQETQYF. CDR3 bases: TGCGCCAGCAGCGCTGAACCAGGGGGGCAAGAGACCCAGTACTTC.

Many counts were recorded for this clonotype. The V gene is TRBV20-1, the J gene TRBJ2-3, with 7 bases matching TRBD1. CDR3 size: 15 residues. Germline CDR1 DFQATT, CDR2 SNEGSKA (reference sequence). Losses at the gene ends were 8 bases for V and 1 base for J; bases not matched to a gene: 12. In DNA, the CDR3 is TGCAGTTCTGGTGGGCAGGGGGTTGGCACAGATACGCAGTATTTT. It translates to CSSGGQGVGTDTQYF.

This clonotype was found a few times. The junction does not match germline at one end; this may be a read error. The chain joins TRBV24-1 to TRBJ1-5; 7 bases are a match to TRBD1. CDR3 length equals 10 residues. Germline values: CDR1 KGHDR, CDR2 SFDVKD. The CDR3 loop reads CATSEQGEDF. The CDR3 nucleotides are TGTGCCACCAGTGAGCAGGGGGAGGACTTT.

At least ten counts were recorded for this clonotype. The chain has TRBV28 and TRBJ1-5; TRBD1 might be the D (6 bases). The length of the CDR3 is 14 residues. Germline V CDR1 and CDR2: MDHEN, SYDVKM. The germline V and J ends were trimmed by 3 bases and 7 bases, with 13 bases remaining between them. CDR3 bases: TGTGCCAGCAGTTTCGGACAGTCGGGGCAGCCCCAGCATTTT. Encoded protein: CASSFGQSGQPQHF.

The sample holds a few counts of this clonotype. V gene TRBV19 combines with J gene TRBJ2-2, with D possibly being TRBD1 (6 bases). The CDR3 consists of 15 residues. The V gene lost 5 bases and the J gene lost 6 bases, with 16 bases spanning the gap. Germline V gene data show CDR1 as LNHDA and CDR2 as SQIVND (reference sequence). CDR3 DNA: TGTGCCAGTAGTTCGAACAGGGACCGCCCCGGGGAGCTGTTTTTT. Translating it yields CASSSNRDRPGELFF. Combining the CDR3 with reference TRBV19 and TRBJ2-2 gives the whole variable domain DGGITQSPKYLFRKEGQNVTLSCEQNLNHDAMYWYRQDPGQGLRLIYYSQIVNDFQKGDIAEGYSVSREKKESFPLTVTSAQKNPTAFYLCASSSNRDRPGELFFGEGSRLTVL.

This clonotype has more than one count but fewer than ten. The rearrangement joins TRBV12-3 or TRBV12-4 to TRBJ2-4, with D possibly matching TRBD2 (6 bases). The V end lost 7 bases, the J end lost 6 bases, and 19 bases lay between the germline ends. The CDR3 covers 15 residues. CDR3 residues: CASKSGSIDLNIQYF. CDR3 coding DNA: TGTGCCAGCAAATCCGGGAGCATAGACTTAAACATTCAGTACTTC.

This clonotype appeared many times. The V call is TRBV12-3 or TRBV12-4, the J call TRBJ2-2, with D uncertain. Trimming removed 7 bases from V and 5 bases from J, with 14 bases in between. This CDR3 comprises 14 residues. The CDR3 loop reads CASTISRRTGELFF. DNA of the CDR3: TGTGCCAGCACCATAAGCCGGCGGACCGGGGAGCTGTTTTTT.

The CDR3 spells CASSRWTGGGETQYF. The CDR3 DNA is TGTGCCAGCAGCCGATGGACAGGGGGAGGGGAGACCCAGTACTTC. J is TRBJ2-5 and V is TRBV4-2; TRBD1 matches 10 bases. The CDR3 loop spans 15 amino acids. Germline CDR1 reads LGHNA; CDR2 reads YNFKEQ. V lost 4 bases to trimming and J lost 5 bases; unmatched junction nucleotides: 7.

This clonotype was counted ten times or more. J is TRBJ1-2 and V is TRBV28, with 7 bases that match TRBD1. The V gene end was trimmed by 6 bases and the J gene end by 9 bases; junction bases not matched to a gene: 7. Germline CDR1 reads MDHEN; CDR2 reads SYDVKM. The CDR3 is 12 amino acids. CDR3 sequence reads: CASRRDSPRYTF. DNA for the CDR3: TGTGCCAGCAGAAGGGACAGCCCTCGCTACACCTTC.

Many counts were recorded for this clonotype. The chain carries TRBV20-1 and TRBJ2-3; TRBD2 aligns across 11 bases. Germline V gene sequence: CDR1 DFQATT, CDR2 SNEGSKA (reference sequence). V shed 3 bases and J 2 bases; nucleotides not matched to a gene: 7. The CDR3 is 16 amino acids. This CDR3 reads CSASATSGGNTDTQYF. The CDR3 DNA follows: TGCAGTGCTAGCGCAACTAGCGGGGGTAACACAGATACGCAGTATTTT.

This clonotype came up a few times. The gene calls are TRBV19 and TRBJ1-1, with TRBD1 as a possible D gene (5 bases). The CDR3 is 17 residues long. The germline gives CDR1 LNHDA, CDR2 SQIVND (reference sequence). V lost 5 bases and J lost 0, with 19 bases in between. The CDR3 loop is CASSPRVGAGMNTEAFF. CDR3 bases: TGTGCCAGTAGTCCCAGGGTCGGAGCGGGCATGAACACTGAAGCTTTCTTT.